This T cell receptor beta chain stems from a study of shared clonotypes between healthy human individuals. When replicate PCRs were run on sorted subsets, they used 200 to 250 ng DNA, about 30,000 T cell genomes. Sequenced by immunoSEQ multiplex PCR; TCRdb stores in-frame clones only, minus some. The sample has some 650,000 clones; 97% are singletons. Between the trimmed V and J ends, which lost 0 bases and 4 bases, there was a span of 15 bases. The CDR3 runs to 16 residues. From germline, CDR1 is LNHNV and CDR2 YYDKDF (reference sequence). The chain links TRBV15 to TRBJ2-5, with D maybe TRBD1 (7 bases). The sequenced sample was naive CD4+ T cells sorted from blood. Sample subset: CD45RA+ positively selected. The clonotype comes from a woman younger than 45 in good health. In nucleotides, the CDR3 is TGTGCCACCAGCAGAGATATAGGAGGGGGCCTAGAGACCCAGTACTTC. Protein sequence: CATSRDIGGGLETQYF.